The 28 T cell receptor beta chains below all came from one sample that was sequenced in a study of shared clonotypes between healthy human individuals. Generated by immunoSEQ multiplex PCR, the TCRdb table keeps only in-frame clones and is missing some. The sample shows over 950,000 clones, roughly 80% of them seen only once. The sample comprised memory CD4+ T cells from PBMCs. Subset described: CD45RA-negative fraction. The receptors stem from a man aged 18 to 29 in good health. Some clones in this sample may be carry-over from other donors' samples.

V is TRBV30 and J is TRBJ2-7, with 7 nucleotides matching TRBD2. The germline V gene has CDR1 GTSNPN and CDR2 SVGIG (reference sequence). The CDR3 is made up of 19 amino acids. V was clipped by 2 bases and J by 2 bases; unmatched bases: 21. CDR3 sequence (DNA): TGTGCCTGGAGTCGGGAAGCGGGTTGGCGGGGGTTGGGTACCTACGAGCAGTACTTC. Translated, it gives CAWSREAGWRGLGTYEQYF.

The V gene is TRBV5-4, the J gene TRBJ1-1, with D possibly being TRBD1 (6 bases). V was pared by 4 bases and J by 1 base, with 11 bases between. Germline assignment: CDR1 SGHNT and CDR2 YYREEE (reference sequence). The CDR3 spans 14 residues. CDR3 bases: TGTGCCAGCAGCCAAAGGACAGAGAACACTGAAGCTTTCTTT. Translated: CASSQRTENTEAFF.

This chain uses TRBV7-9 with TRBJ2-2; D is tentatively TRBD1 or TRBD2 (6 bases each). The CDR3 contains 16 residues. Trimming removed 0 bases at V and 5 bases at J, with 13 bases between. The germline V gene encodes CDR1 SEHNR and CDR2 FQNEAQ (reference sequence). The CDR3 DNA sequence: TGTGCCAGCAGCTTAGCGACGGGGGCGAGAACCGGGGAGCTGTTTTTT. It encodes CASSLATGARTGELFF.

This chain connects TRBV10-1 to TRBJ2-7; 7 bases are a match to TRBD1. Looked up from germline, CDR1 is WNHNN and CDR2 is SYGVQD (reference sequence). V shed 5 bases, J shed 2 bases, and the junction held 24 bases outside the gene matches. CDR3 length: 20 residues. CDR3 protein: CASSIPLGDCGDSSPYEQYF. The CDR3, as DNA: TGCGCCAGCAGTATCCCCTTAGGGGATTGTGGGGACAGTTCTCCCTACGAGCAGTACTTC.

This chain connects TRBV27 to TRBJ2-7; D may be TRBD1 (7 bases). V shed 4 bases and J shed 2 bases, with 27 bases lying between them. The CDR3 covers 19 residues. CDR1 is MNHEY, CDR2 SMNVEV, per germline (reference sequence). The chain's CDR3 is CASSSYRDRDLTGAYEQYF. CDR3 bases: TGTGCCAGCAGTTCCTACCGGGACAGAGACTTAACGGGGGCCTACGAGCAGTACTTC.

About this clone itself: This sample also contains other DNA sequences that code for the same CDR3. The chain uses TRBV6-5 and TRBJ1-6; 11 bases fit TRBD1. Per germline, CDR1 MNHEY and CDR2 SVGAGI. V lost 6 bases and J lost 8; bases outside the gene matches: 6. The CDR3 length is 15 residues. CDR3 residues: CASSRLGQGDSPLHF. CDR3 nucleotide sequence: TGTGCCAGCAGCCGATTGGGACAGGGGGATTCACCCCTCCACTTT.

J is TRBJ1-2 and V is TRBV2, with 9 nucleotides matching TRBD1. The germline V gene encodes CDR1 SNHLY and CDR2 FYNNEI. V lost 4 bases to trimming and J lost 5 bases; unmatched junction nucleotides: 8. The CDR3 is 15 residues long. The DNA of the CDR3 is TGTGCCAGCAGTGGGGGACAGGGAGTGGGATATGGCTACACCTTC. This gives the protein CASSGGQGVGYGYTF.

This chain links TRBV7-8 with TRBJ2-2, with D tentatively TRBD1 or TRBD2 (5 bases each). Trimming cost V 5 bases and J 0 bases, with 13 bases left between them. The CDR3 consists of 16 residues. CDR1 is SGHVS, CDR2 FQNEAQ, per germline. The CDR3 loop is CASSPGTTANTGELFF. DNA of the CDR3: TGTGCCAGCAGCCCCGGGACCACCGCGAACACCGGGGAGCTGTTTTTT.

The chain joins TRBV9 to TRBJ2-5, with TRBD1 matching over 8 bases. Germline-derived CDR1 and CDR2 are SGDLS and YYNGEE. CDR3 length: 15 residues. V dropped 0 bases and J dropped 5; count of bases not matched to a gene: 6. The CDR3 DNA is TGTGCCAGCAGCGTAGATTCAGGGGGCCTTGAGACCCAGTACTTC. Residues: CASSVDSGGLETQYF.

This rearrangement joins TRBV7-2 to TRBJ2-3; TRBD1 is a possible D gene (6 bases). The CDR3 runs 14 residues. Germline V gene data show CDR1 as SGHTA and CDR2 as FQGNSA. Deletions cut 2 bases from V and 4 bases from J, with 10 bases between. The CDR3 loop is CASSLNRVPDTQYF. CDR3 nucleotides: TGTGCCAGCAGCTTAAACAGGGTGCCAGATACGCAGTATTTT.

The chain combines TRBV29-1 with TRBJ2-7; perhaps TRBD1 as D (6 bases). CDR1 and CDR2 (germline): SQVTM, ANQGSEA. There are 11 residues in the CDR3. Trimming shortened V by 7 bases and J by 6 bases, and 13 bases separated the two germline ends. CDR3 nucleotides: TGCAGCGCCCACAGGGAACGCGAGCAGTACTTC. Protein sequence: CSAHREREQYF.

In DNA, the CDR3 is TGTGCCAGCAGCGCAATGACTAGTGGGGAGACCCAGTACTTC. Translated: CASSAMTSGETQYF. The chain employs TRBV9 and TRBJ2-5; TRBD2 is a possible D gene (6 bases). Germline CDR1 is SGDLS and CDR2 is YYNGEE. This CDR3 spans 14 amino acids. Deletions cut 3 bases from V and 5 bases from J, with 14 bases between.

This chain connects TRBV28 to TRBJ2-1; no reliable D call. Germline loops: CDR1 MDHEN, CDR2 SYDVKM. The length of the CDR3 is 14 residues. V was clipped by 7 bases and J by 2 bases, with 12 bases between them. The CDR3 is CASTGPEPYNEQFF. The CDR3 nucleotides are TGTGCCAGCACCGGACCAGAGCCCTACAATGAGCAGTTCTTC.

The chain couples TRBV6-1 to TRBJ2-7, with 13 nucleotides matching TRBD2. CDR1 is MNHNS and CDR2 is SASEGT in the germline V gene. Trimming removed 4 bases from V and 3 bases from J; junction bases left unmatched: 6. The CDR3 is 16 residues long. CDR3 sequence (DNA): TGTGCCAGCAGTGGCGGGACTAGCGGGGCCGGCTACGAGCAGTACTTC. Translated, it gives CASSGGTSGAGYEQYF.

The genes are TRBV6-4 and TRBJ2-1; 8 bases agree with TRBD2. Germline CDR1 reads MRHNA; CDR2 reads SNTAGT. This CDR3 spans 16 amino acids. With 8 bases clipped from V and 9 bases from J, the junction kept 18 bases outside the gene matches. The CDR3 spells CASLYKRGRPRLEQFF. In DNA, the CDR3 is TGTGCCAGCCTATATAAGCGGGGGAGGCCGAGGCTTGAGCAGTTCTTC.

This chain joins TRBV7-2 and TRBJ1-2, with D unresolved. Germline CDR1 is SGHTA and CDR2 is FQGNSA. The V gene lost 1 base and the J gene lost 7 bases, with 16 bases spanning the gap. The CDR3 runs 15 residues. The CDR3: CASSLELGVSRGYTF. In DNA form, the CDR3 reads TGTGCCAGCAGCTTAGAGCTGGGTGTCTCGCGTGGCTACACCTTC.

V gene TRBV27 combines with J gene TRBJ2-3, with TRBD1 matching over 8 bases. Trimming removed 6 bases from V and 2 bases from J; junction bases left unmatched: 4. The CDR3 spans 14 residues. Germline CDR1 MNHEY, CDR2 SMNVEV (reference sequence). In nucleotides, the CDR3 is TGTGCCAGCAGGCGGCAGGGGGCCACAGATACGCAGTATTTT. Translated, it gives CASRRQGATDTQYF.

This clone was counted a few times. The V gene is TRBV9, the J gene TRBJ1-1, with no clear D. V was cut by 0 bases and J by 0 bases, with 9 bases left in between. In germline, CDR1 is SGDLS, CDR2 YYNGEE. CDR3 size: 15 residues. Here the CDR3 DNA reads TGTGCCAGCAGCGTAGTATCAGGTTTGAACACTGAAGCTTTCTTT. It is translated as CASSVVSGLNTEAFF.

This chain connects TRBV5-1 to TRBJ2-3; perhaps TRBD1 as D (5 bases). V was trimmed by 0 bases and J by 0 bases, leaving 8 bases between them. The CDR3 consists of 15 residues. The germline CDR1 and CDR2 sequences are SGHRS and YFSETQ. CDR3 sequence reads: CASSLGTTSTDTQYF. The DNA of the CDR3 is TGCGCCAGCAGCTTGGGGACAACTAGCACAGATACGCAGTATTTT.

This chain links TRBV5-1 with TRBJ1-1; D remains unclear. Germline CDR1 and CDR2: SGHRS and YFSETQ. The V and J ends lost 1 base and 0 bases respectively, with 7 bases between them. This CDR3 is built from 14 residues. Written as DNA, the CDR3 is TGCGCCAGCAGCTTGATCCCCATGAACACTGAAGCTTTCTTT. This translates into CASSLIPMNTEAFF.

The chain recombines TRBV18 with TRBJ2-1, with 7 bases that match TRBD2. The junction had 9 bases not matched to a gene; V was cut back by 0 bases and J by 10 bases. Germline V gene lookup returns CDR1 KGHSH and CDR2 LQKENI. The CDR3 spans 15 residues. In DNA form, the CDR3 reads TGTGCCAGCTCACCACCGGCGGGAGAGGGCCGAGAGCAGTTCTTC. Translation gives CASSPPAGEGREQFF.

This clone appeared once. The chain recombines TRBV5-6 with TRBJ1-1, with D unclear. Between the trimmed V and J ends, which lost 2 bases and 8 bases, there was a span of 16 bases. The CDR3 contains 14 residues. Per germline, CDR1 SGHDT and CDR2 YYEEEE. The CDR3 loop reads CASSFSFSTREAFF. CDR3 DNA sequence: TGTGCCAGCAGCTTTAGTTTTTCCACGCGGGAAGCTTTCTTT.

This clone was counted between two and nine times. In DNA, the CDR3 is TGTGCCAGCCCCGGTGACAGGGACACCGGGGAGCTGTTTTTT. Protein: CASPGDRDTGELFF. The gene calls are TRBV6-1 and TRBJ2-2, with TRBD1 matching over 7 bases. CDR3 length equals 14 residues. J gave up 3 bases and V 8 bases, and 6 bases lay outside the gene matches. The germline V gene has CDR1 MNHNS and CDR2 SASEGT.

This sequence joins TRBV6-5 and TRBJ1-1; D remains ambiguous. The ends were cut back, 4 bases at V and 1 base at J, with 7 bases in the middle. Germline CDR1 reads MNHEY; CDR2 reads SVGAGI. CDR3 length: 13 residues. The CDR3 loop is CASSSPANTEAFF. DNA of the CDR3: TGTGCCAGCAGTTCACCAGCGAACACTGAAGCTTTCTTT.

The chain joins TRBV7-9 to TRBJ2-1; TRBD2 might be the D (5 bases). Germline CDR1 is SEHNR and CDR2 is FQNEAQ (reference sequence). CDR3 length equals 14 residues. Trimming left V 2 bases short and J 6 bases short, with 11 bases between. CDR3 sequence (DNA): TGTGCCAGCAGCTTAACCGGACGGGGCAATGAGCAGTTCTTC. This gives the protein CASSLTGRGNEQFF.

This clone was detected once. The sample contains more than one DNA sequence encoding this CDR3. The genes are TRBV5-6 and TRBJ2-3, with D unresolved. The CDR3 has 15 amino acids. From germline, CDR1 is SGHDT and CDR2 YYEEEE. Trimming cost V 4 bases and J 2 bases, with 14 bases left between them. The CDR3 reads CASSPERENTDTQYF. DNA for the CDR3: TGTGCCAGCAGCCCAGAAAGGGAAAACACAGATACGCAGTATTTT. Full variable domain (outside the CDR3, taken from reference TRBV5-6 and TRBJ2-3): DAGVTQSPTHLIKTRGQQVTLRCSPKSGHDTVSWYQQALGQGPQFIFQYYEEEERQRGNFPDRFSGHQFPNYSSELNVNALLLGDSALYLCASSPERENTDTQYFGPGTRLTVL.

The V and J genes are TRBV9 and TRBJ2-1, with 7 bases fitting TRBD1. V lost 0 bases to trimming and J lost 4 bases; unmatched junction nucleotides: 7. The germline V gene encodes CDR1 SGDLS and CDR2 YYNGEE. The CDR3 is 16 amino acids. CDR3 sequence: CASSVAPTGVYNEQFF. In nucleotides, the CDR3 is TGTGCCAGCAGCGTAGCTCCCACAGGGGTTTACAATGAGCAGTTCTTC.

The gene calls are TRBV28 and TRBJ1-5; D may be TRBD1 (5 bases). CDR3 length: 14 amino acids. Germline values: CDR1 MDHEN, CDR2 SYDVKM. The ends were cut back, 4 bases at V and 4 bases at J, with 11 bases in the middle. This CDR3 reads CASSSPGFNQPQHF. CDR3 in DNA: TGTGCCAGCAGTTCTCCAGGGTTTAATCAGCCCCAGCATTTT.